Below, one T cell receptor (beta chain) is given with its context. Its antigen is unidentified. This sample is part of a study of beta chain features in type 1 diabetes. Study observations and caveats: An over-representation of cells with high TCR expression could result from cDNA sequencing. VDJ junctions from type 1 diabetes patients carried fewer insertions and larger deletions.

As every portion of the isolated RNA was reverse transcribed, the sequencing read expressed TCRB transcripts. Sequencing was performed with immunoSEQ multiplex PCR; in TCRdb, only in-frame clones are kept and a portion is missing. The data contain around 400,000 clones, approximately 16% of them singletons. Every participating donor gave one draw, a heparinised blood sample averaging approximately 120 mL. Cells sorted by CD45RO/CCR7/CD25/CD127/CD95/CD27 comprised CD4+ naive, central memory, regulatory and stem cell-like memory cells. Unmatched junction bases numbered 3, after V lost 2 bases and J lost 2 bases. The CDR3 covers 15 residues. Germline V lookup: CDR1 SGHAT, CDR2 FQNNGV.

The TCR comes from a woman younger than 35 in good health. The sequenced material came from naive CD4+ T cells from blood. V and J are TRBV11-2 and TRBJ2-7; 10 bases are a match to TRBD1. The CDR3 DNA sequence: TGTGCCAGCAGCTTACAGGGACAGGGGCCCTACGAGCAGTACTTC. Encoded protein: CASSLQGQGPYEQYF.